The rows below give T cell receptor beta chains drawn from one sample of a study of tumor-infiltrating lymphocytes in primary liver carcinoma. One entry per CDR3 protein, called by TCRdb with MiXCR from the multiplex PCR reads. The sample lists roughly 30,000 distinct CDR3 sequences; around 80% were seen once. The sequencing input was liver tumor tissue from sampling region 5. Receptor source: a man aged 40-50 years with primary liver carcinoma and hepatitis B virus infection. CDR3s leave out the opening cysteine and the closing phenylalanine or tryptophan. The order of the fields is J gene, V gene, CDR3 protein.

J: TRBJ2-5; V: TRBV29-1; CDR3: SVEGDRGSEETQY
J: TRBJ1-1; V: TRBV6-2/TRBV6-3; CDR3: ASSCWLGSTEAL
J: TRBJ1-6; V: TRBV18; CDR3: ASPPGQGNSPLH
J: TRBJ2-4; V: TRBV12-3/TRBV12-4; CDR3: ASSLGRRGDIQY
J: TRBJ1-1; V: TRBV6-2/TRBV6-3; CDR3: TSSYRRGLNTETF
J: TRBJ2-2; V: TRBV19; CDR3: ASSISPGPGELF
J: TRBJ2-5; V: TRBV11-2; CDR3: ASSLARLALGKRETQY
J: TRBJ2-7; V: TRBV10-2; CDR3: ASLPSGGEQY
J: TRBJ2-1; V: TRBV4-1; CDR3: ASSLLGGFEQF
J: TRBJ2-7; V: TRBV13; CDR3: ASSLGLDLREQY
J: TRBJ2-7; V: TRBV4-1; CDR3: ASSQNTGQESY
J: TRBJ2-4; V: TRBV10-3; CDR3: AISESSTGICKNIQY
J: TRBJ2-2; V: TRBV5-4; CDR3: ASSRQDRYTGELF
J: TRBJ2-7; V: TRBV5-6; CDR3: ASSRDRVTDEQY
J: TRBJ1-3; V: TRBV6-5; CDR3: ASSYDRVAGNTIY
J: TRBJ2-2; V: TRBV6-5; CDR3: AGSVRTSGGNTGVLF
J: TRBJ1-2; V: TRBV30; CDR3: AWSVGPYLEGGYA
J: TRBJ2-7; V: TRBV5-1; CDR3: ASSLLLANQEQY
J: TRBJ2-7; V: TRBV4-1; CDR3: ASSPDRWYEQY
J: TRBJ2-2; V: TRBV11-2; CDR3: ASSLQGNTGELF
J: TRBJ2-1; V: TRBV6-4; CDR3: ASSERGSEDEQF
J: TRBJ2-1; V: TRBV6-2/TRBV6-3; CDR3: ASRASGRRDDEF
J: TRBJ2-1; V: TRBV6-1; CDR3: ASTLGAGSYNEHF
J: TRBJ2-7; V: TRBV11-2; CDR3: ASSQPNARGGEQY
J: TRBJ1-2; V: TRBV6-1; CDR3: AGSERVSNGYN
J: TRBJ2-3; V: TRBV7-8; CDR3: VSSLAQAGGPHDTQY
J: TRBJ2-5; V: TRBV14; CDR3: ASSQDMSSGRTQN
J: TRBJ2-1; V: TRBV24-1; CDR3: ATSDPGIRGMVEQF
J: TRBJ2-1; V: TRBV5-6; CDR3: ASGEWLGGGLEQS
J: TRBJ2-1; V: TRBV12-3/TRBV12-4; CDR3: ASSFPSPARGEGNEQF
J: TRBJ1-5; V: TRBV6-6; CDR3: ASNQFPGVGDSNQPQH
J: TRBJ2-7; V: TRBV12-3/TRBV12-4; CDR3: ASRLRDTSTYERY
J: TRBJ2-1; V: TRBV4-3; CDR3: VSSQVVASTYNEHF
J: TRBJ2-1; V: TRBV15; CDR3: ATSRSGREGNEQF
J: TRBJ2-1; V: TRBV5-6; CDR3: VSSLDTNEQF
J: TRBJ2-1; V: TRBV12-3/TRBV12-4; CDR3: TSSPAGTSGIEEQF
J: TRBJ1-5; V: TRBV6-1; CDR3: ASSEEEGRGGNQPQH
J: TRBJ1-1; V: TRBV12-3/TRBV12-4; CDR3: ASSHIGITEAL
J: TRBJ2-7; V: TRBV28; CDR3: ASSALARNYEQH
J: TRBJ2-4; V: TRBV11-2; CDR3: ASSPTGASTVDKNIQY
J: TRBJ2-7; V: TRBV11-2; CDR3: ANSIGGGYSYDQY
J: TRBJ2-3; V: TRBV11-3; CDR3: ASSSPMSESQADTQY
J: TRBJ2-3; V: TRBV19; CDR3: ASSISLRTDTQY
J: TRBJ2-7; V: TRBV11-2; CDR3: ASSSRIRGYEEY
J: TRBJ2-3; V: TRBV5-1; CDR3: ASSLVTSGSADTQY
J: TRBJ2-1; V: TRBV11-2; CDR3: ASSLLTPGGAGGEQF
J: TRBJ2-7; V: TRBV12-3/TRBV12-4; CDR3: ASSTGQGTHYEQY
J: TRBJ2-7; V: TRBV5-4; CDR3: AISLDRGNLYKQY
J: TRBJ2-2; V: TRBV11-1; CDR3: DSSFTEATGELF
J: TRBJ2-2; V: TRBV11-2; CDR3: ASSLYSGANTRELF
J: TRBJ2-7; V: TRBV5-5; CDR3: ASSLEQFFYKQY
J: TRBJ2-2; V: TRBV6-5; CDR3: ASNYLDERSGELF
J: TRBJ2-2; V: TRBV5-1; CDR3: TSSETSGETRELF